The entry that follows covers one T cell receptor (beta chain) sequence. Its cognate antigen is unknown. The sample is drawn from a study of shared clonotypes between healthy human individuals. Study-level results: Incompleteness in sorted-subset sequencing, despite large depth, was shown by rarefaction. About 5% was the fraction of naive CD4 clonotypes found shared across a handful of donors.

The authors distributed each subset's genomic DNA evenly over several immunoSEQ plates. 200 ng DNA, 30,000 or so T cell genomes, went into each sorted-subset replicate PCR. Assay used: immunoSEQ multiplex PCR; TCRdb lists only in-frame clones, some missing. The table has millions of clones, 90% to 95% seen once. V gave up 5 bases and J gave up 2 bases, with 4 bases separating them. CDR3 length: 12 residues. Germline V CDR1 and CDR2: SEHNR, FQNEAQ (reference sequence). This sequence was found in a man aged 18 to 29 in good health. The J gene is TRBJ1-5, the V gene TRBV7-9; no clear D gene. The sample consisted of naive CD4+ T cells sorted from blood. The subset: CD45RA+ positively selected. The CDR3 sequence: CASSPRNQPQHF. CDR3 in DNA: TGTGCCAGCAGCCCGCGCAATCAGCCCCAGCATTTT. Full variable domain (outside the CDR3, taken from reference TRBV7-9 and TRBJ1-5): DTGVSQNPRHKITKRGQNVTFRCDPISEHNRLYWYRQTLGQGPEFLTYFQNEAQLEKSRLLSDRFSAERPKGSFSTLEIQRTEQGDSAMYLCASSPRNQPQHFGDGTRLSIL.